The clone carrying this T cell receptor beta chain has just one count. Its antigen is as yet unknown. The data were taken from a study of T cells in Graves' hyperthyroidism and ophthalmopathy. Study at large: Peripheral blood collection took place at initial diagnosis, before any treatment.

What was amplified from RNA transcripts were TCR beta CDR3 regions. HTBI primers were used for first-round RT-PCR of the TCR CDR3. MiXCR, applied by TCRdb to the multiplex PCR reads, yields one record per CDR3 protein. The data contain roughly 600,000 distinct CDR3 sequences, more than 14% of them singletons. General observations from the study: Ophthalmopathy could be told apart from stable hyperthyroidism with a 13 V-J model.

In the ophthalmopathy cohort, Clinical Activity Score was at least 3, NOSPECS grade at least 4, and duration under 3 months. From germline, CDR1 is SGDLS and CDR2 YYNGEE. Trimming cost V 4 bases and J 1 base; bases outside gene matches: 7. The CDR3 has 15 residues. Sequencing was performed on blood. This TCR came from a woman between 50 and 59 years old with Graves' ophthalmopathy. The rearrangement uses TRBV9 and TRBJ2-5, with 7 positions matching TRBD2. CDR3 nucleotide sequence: TGTGCCAGCAGCCCTCGGGACTACCCCCAAGAGACCCAGTACTTC. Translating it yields CASSPRDYPQETQYF. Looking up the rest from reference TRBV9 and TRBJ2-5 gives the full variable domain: DSGVTQTPKHLITATGQRVTLRCSPRSGDLSVYWYQQSLDQGLQFLIQYYNGEERAKGNILERFSAQQFPDLHSELNLSSLELGDSALYFCASSPRDYPQETQYFGPGTRLLVL.